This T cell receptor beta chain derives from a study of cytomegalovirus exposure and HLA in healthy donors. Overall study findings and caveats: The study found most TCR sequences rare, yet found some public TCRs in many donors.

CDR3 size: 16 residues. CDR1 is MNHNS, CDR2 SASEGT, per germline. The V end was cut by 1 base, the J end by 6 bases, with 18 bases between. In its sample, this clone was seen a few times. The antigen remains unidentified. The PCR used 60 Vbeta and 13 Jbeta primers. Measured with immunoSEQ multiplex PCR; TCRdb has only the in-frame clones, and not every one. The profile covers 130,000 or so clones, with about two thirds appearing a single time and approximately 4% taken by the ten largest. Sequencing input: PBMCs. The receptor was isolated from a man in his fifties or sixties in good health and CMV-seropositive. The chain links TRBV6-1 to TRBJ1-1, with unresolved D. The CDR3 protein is CASSEVRRRKTPEAFF. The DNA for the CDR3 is TGTGCCAGCAGTGAAGTGCGGAGACGAAAAACCCCTGAAGCTTTCTTT.